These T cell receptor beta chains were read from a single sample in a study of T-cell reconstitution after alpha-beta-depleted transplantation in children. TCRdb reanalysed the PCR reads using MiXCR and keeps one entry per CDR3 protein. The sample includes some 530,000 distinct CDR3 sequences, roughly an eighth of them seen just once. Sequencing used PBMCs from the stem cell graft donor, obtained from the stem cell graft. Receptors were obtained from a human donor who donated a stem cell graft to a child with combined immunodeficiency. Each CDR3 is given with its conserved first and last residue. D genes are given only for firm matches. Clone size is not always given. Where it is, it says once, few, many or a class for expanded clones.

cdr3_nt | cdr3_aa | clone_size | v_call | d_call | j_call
TGTGCCAGCAGCATATCCCCAATCAGCGGCCAGTACTTC | CASSISPISGQYF | many | TRBV27 | - | TRBJ2-5
TGTGCCAGTAGTGGGACAGGGGATGGCGAGCAGTACTTC | CASSGTGDGEQYF | - | TRBV19 | TRBD1 | TRBJ2-7
TGTGCCAGCAGTCTCGATATAGGGACAGAGCAAGAGACCCAGTACTTC | CASSLDIGTEQETQYF | many | TRBV12-3/TRBV12-4 | TRBD1 | TRBJ2-5
TGCAGCGGCAGGGGGTCGGGGACTGAAGCTTTCTTT | CSGRGSGTEAFF | few | TRBV29-1 | TRBD1 | TRBJ1-1
TGCGCCAGCAGCGATACGGGAGCTGGTCTCAAGCAGTACTTC | CASSDTGAGLKQYF | - | TRBV5-1 | - | TRBJ2-7
TGTGCCAGCAGCTTAGCGGGTCCCCACGAGCAGTACTTC | CASSLAGPHEQYF | - | TRBV7-2 | - | TRBJ2-7
TGTGCCAGCAGCCCCCAGGGCAGGGATTGGGAGACCCAGTACTTC | CASSPQGRDWETQYF | few | TRBV7-9 | - | TRBJ2-5
TGTGCCAGCAGTTTGCACAGGGCGATTCGCTTTCAGCCCCAGCATTTT | CASSLHRAIRFQPQHF | - | TRBV28 | - | TRBJ1-5
TGTGCCAGCAGTGAACGAGGTGGGGGGGACACTGAAGCTTTCTTT | CASSERGGGDTEAFF | - | TRBV6-1 | - | TRBJ1-1
TGTGCCAGCAGCTCTTTAAGGTGGGGGAATGAACAGTTCTTC | CASSSLRWGNEQFF | few | TRBV11-2 | - | TRBJ2-1
TGTGCCAGCAGCCCGAGGGATAGCGGGAACACCGGGGAGCTGTTTTTT | CASSPRDSGNTGELFF | few | TRBV3-1 | - | TRBJ2-2